This T cell receptor (beta chain) was recorded in a study of immune evolution from preneoplasia to lung adenocarcinoma. Study information: HLA loss of heterozygosity: 7% AIS, about 14% MIA, about 30% ADC, none AAH.

The method was immunoSEQ multiplex PCR; TCRdb's version includes in-frame clones alone and lacks a portion of them. This sample has 5,000 to 8,000 clones, with 73% found just once. Study results and limitations: Normal lung had the highest top T cell clone frequencies.

Comment on this clone: Its antigen is currently unknown.

Germline values: CDR1 LNHDA, CDR2 SQIVND (reference sequence). The CDR3 is 14 residues long. V lost 5 bases and J 13 bases, leaving 20 bases between the germline ends. This receptor was identified in a donor older than 65 with lung adenocarcinoma. The J gene is TRBJ2-2, the V gene TRBV19, with D tentatively TRBD1 or TRBD2 (5 bases each). The sequenced material came from FFPE lung adenocarcinoma in situ tissue. The CDR3 nucleotides read TGTGCCAGTAGTTACGGACCCGGGACCCCCGTGCTGTTTTTT. Translating gives CASSYGPGTPVLFF. Supplemented by reference TRBV19 and TRBJ2-2, the full variable domain reads DGGITQSPKYLFRKEGQNVTLSCEQNLNHDAMYWYRQDPGQGLRLIYYSQIVNDFQKGDIAEGYSVSREKKESFPLTVTSAQKNPTAFYLCASSYGPGTPVLFFGEGSRLTVL.